Listed below are T cell receptor beta chains from one sample, sequenced in a study of T cell repertoires in cytomegalovirus infection. These receptors are not linked to any known antigen. TCRdb recomputed calls from the reads with MiXCR, one row per CDR3 protein. Counted here are 450,000 to 650,000 distinct CDR3 sequences, over 35% occurring once; the ten biggest clones make up 48%. The specimen comprised cultured PBMCs, sampled from culture after CMV antigen stimulation. The receptors here all came from a human donor in good health (CMV status not recorded). Some clones in this sample may be carry-over from other donors' samples. Each CDR3 is given with its conserved first and last residue. The D gene is left open where the match is weak. Where a row states a size, it is once, few, many or the class of an expanded clone; other rows omit it.

TRBJ2-1,TRBD2,.,TRBV10-3,TGTGCCATCAGCGAGAGCGGGAGGCCTAACAATGAGCAGTTCTTC,CAISESGRPNNEQFF
TRBJ2-7,.,few,TRBV7-2,TGTGCCAGCAGCTTAGTTGGTAAGGGACTTTCCTACGAGCAGTACTTC,CASSLVGKGLSYEQYF
TRBJ1-5,.,.,TRBV6-2/TRBV6-3,TGTGCCAGCTGGTCGGGTGTTCAGCCCCAGCATTTT,CASWSGVQPQHF
TRBJ2-7,.,.,TRBV27,TGTGCCAGCAGTTTATCAAGGACAGAGACTTACGAGCAGTACTTC,CASSLSRTETYEQYF
TRBJ2-3,.,few,TRBV14,TGTGCCAGCAGCCAAGTGTCGATGGTCAATACGCAGTATTTT,CASSQVSMVNTQYF
TRBJ2-1,.,many,TRBV7-6,TGTGCCAGCAGCTCCCTGACATATGAGTCCTACAATGAGCAGTTCTTC,CASSSLTYESYNEQFF
TRBJ2-5,TRBD2,few,TRBV10-3,TGTGCCATCAGCCCGGGACTAGCGGCCCAAGAGACCCAGTACTTC,CAISPGLAAQETQYF
TRBJ1-2,TRBD1,once,TRBV7-2,TGTGCCAGCAGCTTCCGGACAGGTCGCGGCTACACCTTC,CASSFRTGRGYTF
TRBJ1-6,.,.,TRBV19,TGTGCCAGTAGTATTGGACAAAATAATTCACCCCTCCACTTT,CASSIGQNNSPLHF
TRBJ1-2,.,few,TRBV5-4,TGTGCCAGCAGCCCCACTGGACGGACTGCTAACTATGGCTACACCTTC,CASSPTGRTANYGYTF
TRBJ2-7,.,.,TRBV5-1,TGCGCCAGCGCAACCCTCGGCAAATCCTACGAGCAGTACTTC,CASATLGKSYEQYF
TRBJ2-1,.,once,TRBV9,TGTGCCAGCAGCCGACTAGGGACTGAGCAGTTCTTC,CASSRLGTEQFF
TRBJ1-1,TRBD1,few,TRBV12-3/TRBV12-4,TGTGCCAGCAAGATGGACAGGGACACTGAAGCTTTCTTT,CASKMDRDTEAFF
TRBJ1-4,.,few,TRBV4-3,TGCGCCAGCAGCCAGGACACCGCACTTGAAAAACTGTTTTTT,CASSQDTALEKLFF
TRBJ2-1,TRBD2,.,TRBV12-3/TRBV12-4,TGTGCCAGCAGGAGGGGACTAGCGGGGGATGAGCAGTTCTTC,CASRRGLAGDEQFF
TRBJ2-7,.,once,TRBV2,TGTGCCAGCAGCACCGAATTAGGGGGGTCTGGACTGGGACACCCCTACGAGCAGTACTTC,CASSTELGGSGLGHPYEQYF
TRBJ1-1,.,few,TRBV18,TGTGCCAGCTCAATCCAGATGGGGAACACTGAAGCTTTCTTT,CASSIQMGNTEAFF
TRBJ2-7,TRBD2,.,TRBV2,TGTGCCAGCAGTGTGGTAGCGGGAGCGGACGAGCAGTACTTC,CASSVVAGADEQYF
TRBJ2-3,.,many,TRBV7-2,TGTGCCAGCACCAACCCTCCCGCGAATACGCAGTATTTT,CASTNPPANTQYF
TRBJ2-1,.,.,TRBV5-5,TGTGCCAGCAGCGAAGGGGGGGGTTTACAGTTCTTC,CASSEGGGLQFF
TRBJ1-2,.,few,TRBV10-3,TGTGCCATCAGTGAGGCGGGATCACGCAGGGGATTGGCGGGCTACACCTTC,CAISEAGSRRGLAGYTF
TRBJ1-6,.,.,TRBV6-2/TRBV6-3,TGTGCCAGCAGACCGCCTACAGGTCCTGGGAATTCACCCCTCCACTTT,CASRPPTGPGNSPLHF
TRBJ1-5,TRBD1,few,TRBV19,TGTGCCAGCCGGCCGGGACAGAGAATCAATCAGCCCCAGCATTTT,CASRPGQRINQPQHF
TRBJ1-5,.,.,TRBV7-8,TGTGCCAGCAGCCCCGGGGAGGGACAATATAGCAATCAGCCCCAGCATTTT,CASSPGEGQYSNQPQHF
TRBJ2-3,.,few,TRBV12-3/TRBV12-4,TGTGCCAGCAGCCCCAGGTTGGTTGGGGATACGCAGTATTTT,CASSPRLVGDTQYF
TRBJ2-5,TRBD2,few,TRBV5-1,TGCGCCAGCAGTCCGACAGGGCTGACTAGCGGGGGCCTCCAAGAGACCCAGTACTTC,CASSPTGLTSGGLQETQYF
TRBJ1-1,TRBD1,.,TRBV7-6,TGTGCCAGCAGCCAAATGACAGGGGTGAACACTGAAGCTTTCTTT,CASSQMTGVNTEAFF
TRBJ1-6,.,.,TRBV2,TGTGCCAGCATTTCAGGAGTGTATAATTCACCCCTCCACTTT,CASISGVYNSPLHF
TRBJ2-1,.,many,TRBV11-2,TGTGCCAGCAGCTTAGGCTCCTCCTACAATGAGCAGTTCTTC,CASSLGSSYNEQFF
TRBJ1-4,.,.,TRBV4-3,TGCGCCAGCAGCCAGGGAGTGGGGACTAATGAAAAACTGTTTTTT,CASSQGVGTNEKLFF
TRBJ2-7,TRBD1,.,TRBV5-5,TGTGCCAGCAGCTTCCGGGACAGGACCGGCGAGCAGTACTTC,CASSFRDRTGEQYF
TRBJ1-5,TRBD1,.,TRBV6-2/TRBV6-3,TGTGCCAGCAGTTTCCATACCGGGACAGGGGGCTGGAATCAGCCCCAGCATTTT,CASSFHTGTGGWNQPQHF
TRBJ2-7,.,few,TRBV12-5,TGTGCTAGTGGTTTTGCCAGGGTGGACTACGAGCAGTACTTC,CASGFARVDYEQYF
TRBJ1-1,.,.,TRBV29-1,TGCAGCGTTCGATTTGGGGGGGGCACTGAAGCTTTCTTT,CSVRFGGGTEAFF
TRBJ1-5,TRBD1,.,TRBV7-9,TGTGCCAGCAGCTTAGGGTGGGGACAGGACGATCAGCCCCAGCATTTT,CASSLGWGQDDQPQHF
TRBJ2-1,.,few,TRBV6-1,TGTGCCAGCAGACCAGGAGTATTCAATGAGCAGTTCTTC,CASRPGVFNEQFF
TRBJ2-3,.,.,TRBV20-1,TGCAGTGCTCCTCGCCAGACCAGCACAGATACGCAGTATTTT,CSAPRQTSTDTQYF
TRBJ1-1,.,.,TRBV12-3/TRBV12-4,TGTGCCAGCAGTGGTCCTACCCTCGGTATGACTGAAGCTTTCTTT,CASSGPTLGMTEAFF
TRBJ2-2,TRBD1,few,TRBV11-2,TGTGCCAGCAGCCGTACGACAGGGGGCCACACCGGGGAGCTGTTTTTT,CASSRTTGGHTGELFF
TRBJ2-7,.,.,TRBV20-1,TGCAGTGCTAGAGATTTCCGGGGCGGTCGGGCTCCGAGCTCCTACGAGCAGTACTTC,CSARDFRGGRAPSSYEQYF
TRBJ1-2,TRBD1,.,TRBV12-3/TRBV12-4,TGTGCCAGCAGCCCCGGGACAGGAACGCGGGGCTACACCTTC,CASSPGTGTRGYTF
TRBJ2-1,TRBD2,.,TRBV4-2,TGTGCCAGCAGCCAAGTCGGGTTAGCGGGGGGTCAATCCTCCTACAATGAGCAGTTCTTC,CASSQVGLAGGQSSYNEQFF
TRBJ1-1,TRBD1,.,TRBV4-1,TGCGCCAGCAGCCAAGGACAGGGAAGCACTGAAGCTTTCTTT,CASSQGQGSTEAFF
TRBJ2-7,TRBD1,.,TRBV20-1,TGCAGTGTTAGAACTCCGGGACAGGGGCTCTACGAGCAGTACTTC,CSVRTPGQGLYEQYF
TRBJ2-3,TRBD1,.,TRBV2,TGTGCCAGCAGCTCGACAGGGACAGGTGCAGATACGCAGTATTTT,CASSSTGTGADTQYF
TRBJ1-1,.,once,TRBV28,TGTGCCAGCATTTTTTCGGGGTCGGATCAAGCTTTCTTT,CASIFSGSDQAFF
TRBJ1-6,.,few,TRBV5-5,TGTGCCAGCAGTCCCCGACACCGGGCCAACTATAATTCACCCCTCCACTTT,CASSPRHRANYNSPLHF
TRBJ2-1,TRBD2,.,TRBV28,TGTGCCAGCAGTCCCTTGTGGGGGGGTGCCGATGAGCAGTTCTTC,CASSPLWGGADEQFF
TRBJ1-1,TRBD1,.,TRBV11-2,TGTGCCAGCAGCTTCGGGACAGACACTGAAGCTTTCTTT,CASSFGTDTEAFF
TRBJ2-7,.,.,TRBV6-5,TGTGCCAGCAGTTACGGCCCAGCAGGCAGCTCCTACGAGCAGTACTTC,CASSYGPAGSSYEQYF
TRBJ1-1,TRBD1,.,TRBV7-6,TGTGCCAGCAGCTGGGGGACAGGGGGGACTGAAGCTTTCTTT,CASSWGTGGTEAFF
TRBJ1-3,.,.,TRBV18,TGTGCCAGCTCACGGGGACGTAGCTCTGGAAACACCATATATTTT,CASSRGRSSGNTIYF
TRBJ2-1,.,few,TRBV7-8,TGTGCCAGCAGCTCGAAACCATTGACCGGCGGGAATGAGCAGTTCTTC,CASSSKPLTGGNEQFF
TRBJ1-6,.,.,TRBV7-8,TGTGCCAGCAGCTTAGACAGGGTGGCCTCACCCATCCACTTT,CASSLDRVASPIHF
TRBJ2-1,.,.,TRBV11-1,TGTGCCAGCATCCGCTATCCTAGCTCCTACAATGAGCAGTTCTTC,CASIRYPSSYNEQFF
TRBJ2-1,.,.,TRBV6-2/TRBV6-3,TGTGCCAGTTCGCCGGCCTCGGAGTTAGTTGAGCAGTTCTTC,CASSPASELVEQFF